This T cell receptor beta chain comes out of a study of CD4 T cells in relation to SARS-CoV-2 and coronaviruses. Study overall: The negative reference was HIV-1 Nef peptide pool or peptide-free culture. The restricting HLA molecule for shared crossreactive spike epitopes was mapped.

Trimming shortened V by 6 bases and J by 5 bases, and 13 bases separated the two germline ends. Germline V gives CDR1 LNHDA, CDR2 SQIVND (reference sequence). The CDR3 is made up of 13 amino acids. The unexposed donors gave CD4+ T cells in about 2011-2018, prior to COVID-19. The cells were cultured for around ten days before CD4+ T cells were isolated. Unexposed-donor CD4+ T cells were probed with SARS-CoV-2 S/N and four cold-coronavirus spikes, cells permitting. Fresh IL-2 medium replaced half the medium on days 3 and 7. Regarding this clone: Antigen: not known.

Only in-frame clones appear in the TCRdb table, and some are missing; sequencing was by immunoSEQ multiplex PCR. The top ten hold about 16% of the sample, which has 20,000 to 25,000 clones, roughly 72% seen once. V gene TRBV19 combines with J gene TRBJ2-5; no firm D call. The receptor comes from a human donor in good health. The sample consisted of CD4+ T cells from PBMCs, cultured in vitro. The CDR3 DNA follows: TGTGCCAGTAGCCCTCGGTCGGTGGAGACCCAGTACTTC. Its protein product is CASSPRSVETQYF. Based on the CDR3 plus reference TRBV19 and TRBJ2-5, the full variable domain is DGGITQSPKYLFRKEGQNVTLSCEQNLNHDAMYWYRQDPGQGLRLIYYSQIVNDFQKGDIAEGYSVSREKKESFPLTVTSAQKNPTAFYLCASSPRSVETQYFGPGTRLLVL.